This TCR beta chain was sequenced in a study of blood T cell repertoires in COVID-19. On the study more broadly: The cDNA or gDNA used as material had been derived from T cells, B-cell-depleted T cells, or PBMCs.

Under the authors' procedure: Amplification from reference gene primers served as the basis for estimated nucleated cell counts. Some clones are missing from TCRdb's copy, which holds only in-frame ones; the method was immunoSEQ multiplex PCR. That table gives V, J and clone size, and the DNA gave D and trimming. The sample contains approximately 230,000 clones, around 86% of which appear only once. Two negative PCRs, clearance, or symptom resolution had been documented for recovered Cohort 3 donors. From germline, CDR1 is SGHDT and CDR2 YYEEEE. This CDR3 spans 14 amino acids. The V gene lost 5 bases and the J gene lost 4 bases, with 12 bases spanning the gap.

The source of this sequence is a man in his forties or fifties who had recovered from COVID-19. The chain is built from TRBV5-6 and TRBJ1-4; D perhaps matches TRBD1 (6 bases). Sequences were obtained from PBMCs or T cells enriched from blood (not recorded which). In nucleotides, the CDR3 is TGTGCCAGCAGTCGCGACAGGCTTAATGAAAAACTGTTTTTT. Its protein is CASSRDRLNEKLFF.